This T cell receptor beta chain was documented in a study of beta chain features in type 1 diabetes. Comment on this clone: What it binds is not known.

Study results and caveats: At VDJ recombination sites, type 1 diabetes patients had fewer insertions and more deleted nucleotides.

CDR3 size: 15 residues. The trim removed 4 bases at V and 6 bases at J, leaving 9 bases unmatched. Germline-derived CDR1 and CDR2 are KGHSH and LQKENI. Reverse transcription of all isolated RNA meant that expressed TCRB transcripts were sequenced. Assay used: immunoSEQ multiplex PCR; TCRdb lists only in-frame clones, some missing. Of 900,000 or so clones in the sample, 15% to 20% are singletons; the top ten hold 0.02% to 0.025%. The clonotype comes from a woman younger than 35 in good health. This chain joins TRBV18 and TRBJ1-5; 7 bases are a match to TRBD1. Source material: naive CD4+ T cells from blood. The CDR3, as DNA: TGTGCCAGCTCACTACAAACAGGGGATGGTCAGCCCCAGCATTTT. Its protein is CASSLQTGDGQPQHF. The complete variable domain, with remaining parts taken from reference TRBV18 and TRBJ1-5, reads NAGVMQNPRHLVRRRGQEARLRCSPMKGHSHVYWYRQLPEEGLKFMVYLQKENIIDESGMPKERFSAEFPKEGPSILRIQQVVRGDSAAYFCASSLQTGDGQPQHFGDGTRLSIL.